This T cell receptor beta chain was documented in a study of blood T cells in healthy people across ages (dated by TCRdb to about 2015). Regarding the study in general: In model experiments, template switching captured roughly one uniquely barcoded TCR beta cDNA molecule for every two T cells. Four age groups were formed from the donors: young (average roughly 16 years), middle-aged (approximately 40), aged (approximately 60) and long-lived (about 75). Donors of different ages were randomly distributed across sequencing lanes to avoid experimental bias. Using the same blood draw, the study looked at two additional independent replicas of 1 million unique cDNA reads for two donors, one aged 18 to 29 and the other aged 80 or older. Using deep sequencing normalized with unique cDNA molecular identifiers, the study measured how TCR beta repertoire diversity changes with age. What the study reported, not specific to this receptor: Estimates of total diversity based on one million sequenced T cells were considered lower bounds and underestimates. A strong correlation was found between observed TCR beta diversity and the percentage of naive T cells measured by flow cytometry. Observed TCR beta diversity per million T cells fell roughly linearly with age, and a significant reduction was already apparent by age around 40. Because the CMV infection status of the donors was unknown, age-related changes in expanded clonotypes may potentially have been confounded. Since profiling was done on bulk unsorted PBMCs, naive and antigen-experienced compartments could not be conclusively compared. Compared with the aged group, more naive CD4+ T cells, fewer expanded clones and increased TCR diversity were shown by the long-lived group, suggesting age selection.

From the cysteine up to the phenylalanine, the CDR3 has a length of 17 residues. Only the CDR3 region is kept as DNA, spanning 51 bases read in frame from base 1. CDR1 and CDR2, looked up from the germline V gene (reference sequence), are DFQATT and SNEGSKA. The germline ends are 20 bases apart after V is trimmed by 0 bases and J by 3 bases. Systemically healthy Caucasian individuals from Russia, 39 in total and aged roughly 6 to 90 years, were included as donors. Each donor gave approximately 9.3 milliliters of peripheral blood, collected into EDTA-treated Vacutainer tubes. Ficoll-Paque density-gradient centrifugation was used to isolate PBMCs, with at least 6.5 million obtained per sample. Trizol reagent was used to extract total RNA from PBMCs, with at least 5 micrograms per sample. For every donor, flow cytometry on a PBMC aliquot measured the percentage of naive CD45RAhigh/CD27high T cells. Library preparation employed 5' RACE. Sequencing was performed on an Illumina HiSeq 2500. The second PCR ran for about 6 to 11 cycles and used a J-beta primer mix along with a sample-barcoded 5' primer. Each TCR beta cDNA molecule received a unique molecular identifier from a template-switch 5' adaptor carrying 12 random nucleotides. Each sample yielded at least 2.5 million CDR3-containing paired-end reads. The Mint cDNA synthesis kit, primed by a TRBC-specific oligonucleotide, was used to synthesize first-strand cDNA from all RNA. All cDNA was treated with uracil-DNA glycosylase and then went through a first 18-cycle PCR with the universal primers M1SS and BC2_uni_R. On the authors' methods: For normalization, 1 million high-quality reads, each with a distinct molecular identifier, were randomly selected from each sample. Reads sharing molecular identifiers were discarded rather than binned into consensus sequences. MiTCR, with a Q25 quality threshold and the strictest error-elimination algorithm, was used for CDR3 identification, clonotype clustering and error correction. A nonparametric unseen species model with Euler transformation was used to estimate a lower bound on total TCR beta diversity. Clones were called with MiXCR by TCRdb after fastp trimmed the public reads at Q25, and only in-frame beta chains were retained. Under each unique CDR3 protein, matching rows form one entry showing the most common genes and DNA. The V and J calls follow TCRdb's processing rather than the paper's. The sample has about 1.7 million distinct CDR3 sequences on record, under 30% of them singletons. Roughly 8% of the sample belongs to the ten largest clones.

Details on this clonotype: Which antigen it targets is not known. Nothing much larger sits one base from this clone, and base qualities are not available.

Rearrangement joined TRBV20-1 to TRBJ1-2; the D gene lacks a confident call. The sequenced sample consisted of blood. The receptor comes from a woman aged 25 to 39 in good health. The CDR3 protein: CSARDQFIASAHYGYTF. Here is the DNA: TGCAGTGCTAGAGATCAATTTATCGCCAGCGCTCACTATGGCTACACCTTC.